This TCR beta chain originates from a study of immune cell composition in non-small cell lung cancer. Overall study results and limits: Lung adenocarcinomas had lower top 10 clone scores and clonality than squamous tumours. No significant correlation existed between pack-years smoked and tumour clonality. Dominant in vivo tumour-associated clones were not shown to share tumour-reactive sequences.

Genomic DNA came from frozen unsorted single-cell suspensions. Comment on this clone: No antigen is known for it.

CDR1 is SGHKS, CDR2 YYEKEE, per germline (reference sequence). Trimming left V 5 bases short and J 2 bases short, with 11 bases between. The CDR3 spans 14 residues. Libraries were prepared by immunoSEQ multiplex PCR; TCRdb keeps only in-frame clonotypes and omits some of them. The sample has around 1,000 clones; about four fifths are singletons. The rearrangement links TRBV5-5 to TRBJ1-5, with D maybe TRBD1 (5 bases). Specimen: lung tumor tissue. This sequence was found in a human donor with non-small cell lung cancer. Here the CDR3 DNA reads TGTGCCAGCAGGCCGGGGGTGGGCAATCAGCCCCAGCATTTT. This translates into CASRPGVGNQPQHF.